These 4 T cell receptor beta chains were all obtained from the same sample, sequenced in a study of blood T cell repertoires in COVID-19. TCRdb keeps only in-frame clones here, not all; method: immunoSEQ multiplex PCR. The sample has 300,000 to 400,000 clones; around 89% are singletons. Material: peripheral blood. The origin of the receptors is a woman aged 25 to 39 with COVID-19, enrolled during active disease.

This CDR3 reads CASRFRGSDYGYTF. DNA of the CDR3: TGTGCCAGCAGGTTTAGAGGGTCGGACTATGGCTACACCTTC. The V gene is TRBV11-2, the J gene TRBJ1-2, with D unclear. The CDR3 totals 14 residues. V was clipped by 6 bases and J by 3 bases, with 14 bases between them. Per the germline V gene, CDR1 is SGHAT and CDR2 is FQNNGV. The whole variable domain, filled in from reference TRBV11-2 and TRBJ1-2, reads EAGVAQSPRYKIIEKRQSVAFWCNPISGHATLYWYQQILGQGPKLLIQFQNNGVVDDSQLPKDRFSAERLKGVDSTLKIQPAKLEDSAVYLCASRFRGSDYGYTFGSGTRLTVV.

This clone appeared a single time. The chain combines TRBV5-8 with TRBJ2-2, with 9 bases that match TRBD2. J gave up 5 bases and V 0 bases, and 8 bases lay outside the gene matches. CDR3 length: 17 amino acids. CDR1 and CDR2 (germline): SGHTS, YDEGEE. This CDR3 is CASSLEAGGPGTGELFF. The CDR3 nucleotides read TGTGCCAGCAGCTTGGAGGCGGGAGGGCCGGGGACCGGGGAGCTGTTTTTT.

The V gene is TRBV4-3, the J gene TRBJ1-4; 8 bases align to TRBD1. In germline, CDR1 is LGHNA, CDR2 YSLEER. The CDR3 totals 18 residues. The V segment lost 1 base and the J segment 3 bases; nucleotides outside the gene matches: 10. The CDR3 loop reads CASSQGQGAGWANEKLFF. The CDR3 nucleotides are TGCGCCAGCAGCCAAGGGCAGGGGGCGGGATGGGCTAATGAAAAACTGTTTTTT.

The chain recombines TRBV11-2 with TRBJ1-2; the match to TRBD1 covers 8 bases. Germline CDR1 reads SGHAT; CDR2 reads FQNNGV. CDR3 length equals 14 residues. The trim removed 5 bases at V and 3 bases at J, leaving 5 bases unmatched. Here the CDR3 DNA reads TGTGCCAGCAGCCCGGACAGGGAATACTATGGCTACACCTTC. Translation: CASSPDREYYGYTF.